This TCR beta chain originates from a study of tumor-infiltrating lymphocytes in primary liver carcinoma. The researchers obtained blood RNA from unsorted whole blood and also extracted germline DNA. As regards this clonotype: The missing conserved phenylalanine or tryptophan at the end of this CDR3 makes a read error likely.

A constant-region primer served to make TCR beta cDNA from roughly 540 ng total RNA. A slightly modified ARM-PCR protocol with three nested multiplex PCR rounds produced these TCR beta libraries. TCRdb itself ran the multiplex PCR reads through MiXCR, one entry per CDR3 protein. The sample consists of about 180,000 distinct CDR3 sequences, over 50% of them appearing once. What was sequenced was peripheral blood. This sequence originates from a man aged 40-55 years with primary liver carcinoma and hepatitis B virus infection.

CDR3 sequence: CASSLIQGAQFL. The CDR3 bases are TGTGCAAGCAGCCTAATACAGGGAGCGCAGTTCTTA. J is TRBJ2-1 and V is TRBV11-2; TRBD1 might be the D (6 bases). CDR3 length: 12 amino acids. Germline CDR1 is SGHAT and CDR2 is FQNNGV.